Each of the 5 T cell receptor beta chains below was sequenced from the same sample in a study of CD8 T cells in ankylosing spondylitis. Regarding the study as a whole: Ankylosing spondylitis blood appeared to carry a characteristic TCR beta motif of 7 or 8 highly homologous variants.

Each CDR3 protein is one row after TCRdb ran MiXCR on the 5' RACE reads. This table has roughly 300,000 distinct CDR3 sequences, 7% to 9% appearing once. Their recognized antigens are unknown. Sequenced input: blood, either unsorted or a sorted T cell fraction (not recorded which). The receptor set was obtained from a male donor with ankylosing spondylitis.

V gene TRBV7-2 combines with J gene TRBJ2-1; the match to TRBD2 covers 8 bases. The V gene end was trimmed by 0 bases and the J gene end by 8 bases; junction bases not matched to a gene: 15. The CDR3 sequence is 18 residues long. Per germline, CDR1 SGHTA and CDR2 FQGNSA. CDR3 in amino acids: CASSLAPPSAGDGYEQFF. The CDR3 region has the DNA TGTGCCAGCAGCTTAGCCCCTCCCTCAGCGGGAGATGGGTATGAGCAGTTCTTC.

The gene calls are TRBV20-1 and TRBJ2-7; D is unclear. The V and J ends lost 6 bases and 0 bases respectively, with 9 bases between them. The CDR3 contains 12 residues. Germline V CDR1 and CDR2: DFQATT, SNEGSKA (reference sequence). Written as DNA, the CDR3 is TGCAGTGCCTCAGTGAGCTCCTACGAGCAGTACTTC. Amino acid sequence: CSASVSSYEQYF.

Only a few counts were recorded for this clonotype. The chain carries TRBV7-3 and TRBJ2-1; TRBD1 might be the D (6 bases). Trimming shortened V by 4 bases and J by 7 bases, and 17 bases separated the two germline ends. The V gene's germline CDR1 is SGHTA and CDR2 FQGTGA. The CDR3 runs to 15 residues. The CDR3: CASSSLRGLGNEQFF. CDR3 sequence (DNA): TGTGCCAGCAGCTCCCTTAGGGGGTTGGGGAATGAGCAGTTCTTC.

The chain is built from TRBV7-9 and TRBJ2-7; 9 bases align to TRBD1. CDR3 length equals 16 residues. Trimming cost V 5 bases and J 2 bases; bases outside gene matches: 10. Germline V gene lookup returns CDR1 SEHNR and CDR2 FQNEAQ (reference sequence). The CDR3 sequence is CASSQDGTGRTYEQYF. The CDR3 DNA is TGTGCCAGCAGCCAAGACGGGACAGGGAGGACCTACGAGCAGTACTTC.

The J gene is TRBJ2-1, the V gene TRBV5-1; D not resolved. The CDR3 contains 12 residues. Per the germline V gene, CDR1 is SGHRS and CDR2 is YFSETQ. Between the trimmed V and J ends, which lost 2 bases and 9 bases, there was a span of 9 bases. The CDR3 sequence: CASSLGGGEQFF. CDR3 sequence (DNA): TGCGCCAGCAGCTTAGGTGGCGGTGAGCAGTTCTTC.